This T cell receptor (beta chain) was profiled in a study of cytomegalovirus exposure and HLA in healthy donors. Whole-study context: Among fewer than 500 genotyped donors, around 82% fell in the Caucasian-associated ancestry cluster.

The PCR contained 60 Vbeta and 13 Jbeta primers. Measured with immunoSEQ multiplex PCR; TCRdb has only the in-frame clones, and not every one. The sample yields roughly 99,000 clones, approximately 80% seen once. CDR1 and CDR2 (germline): MNHNS, SASEGT. This CDR3 has 11 residues. Sequenced material: PBMCs. The receptor comes from a man aged 55 to 70 in good health and CMV-seropositive. The chain carries TRBV6-1 and TRBJ2-5; D unresolved. The end of the DNA fits TRBJ2-7 better, so the J call may be wrong. CDR3 in amino acids: CASRQSYEQYF. The CDR3 nucleotides read TGTGCCAGCAGACAGTCCTACGAGCAGTACTTC.